Sequencing of this TCR beta chain was carried out in a study of resident and recirculating memory T cells in vitiligo. In the study overall: Each patient gave two lesional and two nonlesional epidermal shave biopsies, plus PBMCs. Findings and caveats of the study: Vitiligo lesions lacked a unique dominant clone, and clonality varied. Sequences differed between biopsy sites and patients, suggesting private specificity.

Of note for this clone: Its antigen is still unknown.

Trimming took off 2 bases at V and 11 bases at J, with 16 bases between the two ends. Germline V gives CDR1 SNHLY, CDR2 FYNNEI. The CDR3 consists of 15 residues. This table comes from immunoSEQ multiplex PCR, and its TCRdb copy is limited to in-frame clones, with some not included. The sample holds roughly 76,000 clones, about 89% seen once. The source is a male donor with vitiligo. Sequencing input: blood. The rearrangement joins TRBV2 to TRBJ1-6, with D maybe TRBD1 (6 bases). The CDR3 sequence: CASSEWGGGEAPLHF. The DNA of the CDR3 is TGTGCCAGCAGTGAATGGGGGGGCGGTGAGGCACCCCTCCACTTT.